The rows below give T cell receptor beta chains drawn from one sample of a study of blood T cell repertoires in COVID-19. The data were produced by immunoSEQ multiplex PCR, yet TCRdb's version contains in-frame clones alone and is incomplete. The sample records roughly 94,000 clones, 75% to 85% being singletons. The sample comprised peripheral blood. The receptors originated from a man aged 55 to 69 with acute or convalescent COVID-19. CDR3s include the opening cysteine and the closing phenylalanine or tryptophan. A D gene is named only where the DNA matches it firmly. Expanded clones get a size class; other rows say once, few or many, or leave the size out.

j_gene | abundance | d_gene | v_gene | CDR3aa | CDR3nt
TRBJ2-1 | - | - | TRBV10-3 | CAIRGDYSYNEQFF | TGTGCCATCAGAGGGGATTACTCCTACAATGAGCAGTTCTTC
TRBJ2-3 | - | - | TRBV7-8 | CASSGRGAIRPDTQYF | TGTGCCAGCAGCGGTCGGGGGGCTATCCGCCCAGATACGCAGTATTTT
TRBJ1-6 | - | - | TRBV6-5 | CASSRTVNYNSPLHF | TGTGCCAGCAGTCGGACAGTGAACTATAATTCACCCCTCCACTTT
TRBJ2-3 | once | TRBD2 | TRBV18 | CASSPRDSGATDTQYF | TGTGCCAGCTCACCAAGAGATAGCGGGGCCACAGATACGCAGTATTTT
TRBJ2-5 | - | - | TRBV2 | CASHRGGSVETQYF | TGTGCCAGCCATAGGGGGGGATCTGTAGAGACCCAGTACTTC
TRBJ1-1 | - | - | TRBV6-5 | CASILRGSTEAFF | TGTGCCAGTATCTTGCGGGGTTCTACTGAAGCTTTCTTT
TRBJ2-2 | - | - | TRBV24-1 | CATSDPFWELFF | TGTGCCACCAGTGACCCCTTTTGGGAGCTGTTTTTT
TRBJ1-1 | - | - | TRBV7-2 | CASSLARGKGNTEAFF | TGTGCCAGCAGCTTAGCGCGGGGTAAAGGCAACACTGAAGCTTTCTTT
TRBJ2-2 | - | - | TRBV2 | CASSGANTGELFF | TGTGCCAGCAGTGGCGCGAACACCGGGGAGCTGTTTTTT
TRBJ1-6 | - | - | TRBV7-2 | CASSPDSAGNSPLHF | TGTGCCAGCAGTCCAGACTCTGCCGGGAATTCACCCCTCCACTTT
TRBJ2-3 | - | - | TRBV4-1 | CASSHAGTSIGDTQYF | TGCGCCAGCAGCCATGCCGGGACTTCTATAGGGGATACGCAGTATTTT
TRBJ1-2 | - | - | TRBV2 | CASRKASTSNYGYTF | TGTGCCAGCAGGAAAGCAAGTACCTCTAACTATGGCTACACCTTC
TRBJ2-3 | - | TRBD2 | TRBV5-6 | CASSFRTSVSTDTQYF | TGTGCCAGCAGCTTCCGGACTAGCGTGAGCACAGATACGCAGTATTTT
TRBJ1-4 | - | TRBD1 | TRBV28 | CASTGTAKNEKLFF | TGTGCCAGCACTGGGACAGCCAAAAATGAAAAACTGTTTTTT
TRBJ1-1 | - | TRBD1 | TRBV15 | CATRRAHTSSGQTLNTEAFF | TGTGCCACCAGGAGGGCCCACACATCGTCGGGACAGACCCTGAACACTGAAGCTTTCTTT
TRBJ2-2 | - | TRBD1 | TRBV9 | CASSSGTGRGSITGELFF | TGTGCCAGCAGCTCCGGGACAGGCCGAGGTTCGATCACCGGGGAGCTGTTTTTT
TRBJ2-1 | - | - | TRBV7-9 | CASRGTAGDEQFF | TGTGCCAGCAGAGGGACAGCGGGCGATGAGCAGTTCTTC
TRBJ2-5 | once | TRBD2 | TRBV5-1 | CASSLPGLAAQETQYF | TGCGCCAGCAGCTTGCCGGGACTAGCGGCTCAAGAGACCCAGTACTTC
TRBJ1-6 | - | - | TRBV21-1 | CASTYERDRVGSPLHF | TGTGCCAGCACCTACGAAAGGGACAGGGTGGGTTCACCCCTCCACTTT
TRBJ2-1 | - | TRBD2 | TRBV4-1 | CASSQETLAGGGQFF | TGCGCCAGCAGCCAAGAAACACTAGCGGGGGGCGGGCAGTTCTTC
TRBJ2-3 | few | TRBD2 | TRBV11-2 | CASSPGRLAGGPTDTQYF | TGTGCCAGCAGCCCCGGCCGACTAGCGGGGGGGCCCACAGATACGCAGTATTTT
TRBJ2-3 | - | - | TRBV5-1 | CASSLAVADTQYF | TGCGCCAGCAGCTTAGCGGTGGCAGATACGCAGTATTTT
TRBJ1-5 | - | - | TRBV4-1 | CASSQDRSNQPQHF | TGCGCCAGCAGCCAAGACAGGTCCAATCAGCCCCAGCATTTT
TRBJ2-3 | - | TRBD2 | TRBV19 | CATSGGSTDTQYF | TGTGCCACTAGCGGGGGAAGCACAGATACGCAGTATTTT
TRBJ2-2 | - | - | TRBV2 | CASQRDINTGELFF | TGTGCCAGCCAGCGGGACATAAACACCGGGGAGCTGTTTTTT
TRBJ1-2 | - | TRBD1 | TRBV5-4 | CASSSMTGGAYGYTF | TGTGCCAGCAGCTCGATGACAGGGGGTGCCTATGGCTACACCTTC
TRBJ1-2 | - | - | TRBV10-3 | CAISDSGRVVGYTF | TGTGCCATCAGTGATAGCGGCAGGGTAGTCGGCTACACCTTC
TRBJ1-5 | - | TRBD1 | TRBV2 | CASRMTGSNQPQHF | TGTGCCAGCAGGATGACAGGGAGCAATCAGCCCCAGCATTTT
TRBJ1-2 | - | TRBD1 | TRBV28 | CASSLGGQGVINGYTF | TGTGCCAGCAGCCTAGGGGGACAGGGGGTAATTAATGGCTACACCTTC
TRBJ1-2 | - | - | TRBV6-4 | CASSQEPNYGYTF | TGTGCCAGCAGTCAAGAGCCTAACTATGGCTACACCTTC
TRBJ1-2 | - | TRBD1 | TRBV6-5 | CASRPGKPGQGYTF | TGTGCCAGCAGACCCGGGAAACCGGGACAGGGATACACCTTC
TRBJ1-3 | - | - | TRBV4-1 | CASGGSSGNTIYF | TGCGCCAGCGGAGGGAGCTCTGGAAACACCATATATTTT
TRBJ2-6 | few | TRBD1 | TRBV28 | CASSTGQGISSGANVLTF | TGTGCCAGCAGTACGGGACAGGGAATCTCCTCTGGGGCCAACGTCCTGACTTTC
TRBJ2-7 | few | - | TRBV6-6 | CASSGPWGLDEQYF | TGTGCCAGCAGCGGACCCTGGGGCTTGGACGAGCAGTACTTC
TRBJ2-3 | - | TRBD1 | TRBV24-1 | CATSDYGQGPTDTQYF | TGTGCCACCAGTGATTATGGACAGGGACCCACAGATACGCAGTATTTT
TRBJ1-2 | - | - | TRBV28 | CASILGGQGNYGYTF | -
TRBJ2-5 | - | TRBD2 | TRBV4-3 | CASSPQRLAGGLVETQYF | TGCGCCAGCAGCCCCCAACGACTAGCGGGGGGCCTTGTAGAGACCCAGTACTTC
TRBJ1-2 | - | - | TRBV9 | CASSVKEGFGYTF | TGTGCCAGCAGCGTAAAGGAGGGGTTCGGCTACACCTTC
TRBJ1-3 | - | TRBD1 | TRBV19 | CATLDGTGYGNTIYF | TGTGCCACCCTCGACGGGACAGGGTATGGAAACACCATATATTTT
TRBJ2-1 | - | TRBD2 | TRBV11-3 | CASSLVFASGGAAGQFF | TGTGCCAGCAGCTTAGTATTTGCTAGCGGGGGGGCTGCCGGGCAGTTCTTC
TRBJ1-6 | - | - | TRBV6-5 | CASSYSNRDNSPLHF | TGTGCCAGCAGTTACTCGAACAGAGATAATTCACCCCTCCACTTT
TRBJ2-2 | - | - | TRBV7-9 | CATRAGELFF | TGTGCCACCCGGGCCGGGGAGCTGTTTTTT
TRBJ2-1 | once | TRBD2 | TRBV14 | CASSQAGLAGGWNEQFF | TGTGCCAGCAGCCAAGCTGGACTAGCGGGGGGGTGGAATGAGCAGTTCTTC
TRBJ1-3 | - | - | TRBV11-2 | CASSSNNVKRNTIYF | TGTGCCAGCAGCTCGAATAATGTTAAGCGAAACACCATATATTTT
TRBJ1-5 | - | TRBD1 | TRBV5-1 | CASSFWTGNNQPQHF | TGCGCCAGCAGCTTCTGGACAGGGAACAATCAGCCCCAGCATTTT
TRBJ2-3 | - | - | TRBV4-1 | CASSQDQKQGDTQYF | TGCGCCAGCAGCCAAGATCAGAAACAGGGAGATACGCAGTATTTT
TRBJ1-4 | - | - | TRBV6-5 | CASRSRRESNEKLFF | TGTGCCAGCAGGTCCAGGCGCGAGTCTAATGAAAAACTGTTTTTT
TRBJ2-1 | - | TRBD1 | TRBV12-5 | CASGLKGAYNEQFF | TGTGCTAGTGGTTTGAAGGGGGCTTACAATGAGCAGTTCTTC
TRBJ1-1 | - | - | TRBV12-3/TRBV12-4 | CASRLRENTEAFF | TGTGCCAGCAGACTCCGGGAGAACACTGAAGCTTTCTTT